These 15 T cell receptor beta chains came from one sample sequenced in a study of blood T cell repertoires in COVID-19 (dated by TCRdb to about 2020). Receptor libraries were prepared by the immunoSEQ multiplex PCR assay. The source is immuneACCESS, and TCRdb retained only in-frame sequences with V and J called. Part of the clones is not carried over; for the studies checked, unresolved V genes explain less than half of this, and the remainder is unexplained. This sample has 350,000 or so clones in its table, and 65% to 85% of those were observed once. Of the sample, approximately 3% falls within the top ten clones. Sequencing was carried out using peripheral blood. Receptor source: a man aged 25 to 40 with active or convalescent COVID-19.

CDR3: CAISHSTKDDYEQYF. The CDR3 DNA reads TGTGCCATCAGCCATTCAACAAAAGATGACTACGAGCAGTACTTC. The chain has TRBV10-3 and TRBJ2-7; D unclear. The CDR3 runs to 15 residues. V lost 6 bases and J lost 3, with 18 bases in between. Germline CDR1 ENHRY, CDR2 SYGVKD.

The CDR3 DNA reads TGTGCCAGCAGCTGGGGACAGTACATGAACACTGAAGCTTTCTTT. Its translation: CASSWGQYMNTEAFF. This chain connects TRBV7-2 to TRBJ1-1; 7 nucleotides line up with TRBD1. Germline V gives CDR1 SGHTA, CDR2 FQGNSA. Trimming removed 4 bases from V and 0 bases from J; junction bases left unmatched: 5. The CDR3 is 15 residues long.

The rearrangement uses TRBV27 and TRBJ1-2, with TRBD1 matching 7 bases. The V gene end was trimmed by 4 bases and the J gene end by 8 bases; junction bases not matched to a gene: 4. This CDR3 region has 12 residues. The germline CDR1 and CDR2 sequences are MNHEY and SMNVEV (reference sequence). Written as DNA, the CDR3 is TGTGCCAGCAGTTCCAACAGGGGAGGCTACACCTTC. It yields the protein CASSSNRGGYTF.

V gene TRBV5-1 combines with J gene TRBJ2-3; 12 bases align to TRBD2. The CDR3 loop spans 16 amino acids. V lost 2 bases, J lost 5 bases, and 6 bases stayed unmatched. Per germline, CDR1 SGHRS and CDR2 YFSETQ. CDR3 region: CASSFLAGGRGDTQYF. Written as DNA, the CDR3 is TGCGCCAGCAGCTTCCTAGCGGGGGGGCGTGGAGATACGCAGTATTTT.

In regard to this clone: The sample contains more than one DNA sequence encoding this CDR3. The rearrangement links TRBV7-2 to TRBJ2-7; perhaps TRBD2 as D (6 bases). This CDR3 has 14 residues. The germline V gene has CDR1 SGHTA and CDR2 FQGNSA. The germline V and J ends were trimmed by 0 bases and 2 bases, with 8 bases remaining between them. CDR3 in DNA: TGTGCCAGCAGCTTAGCGGGGGGAGCCTACGAGCAGTACTTC. This sequence encodes CASSLAGGAYEQYF. Full variable domain (missing parts from reference TRBV7-2 and TRBJ2-7): GAGVSQSPSNKVTEKGKDVELRCDPISGHTALYWYRQSLGQGLEFLIYFQGNSAPDKSGLPSDRFSAERTGGSVSTLTIQRTQQEDSAVYLCASSLAGGAYEQYFGPGTRLTVT.

J is TRBJ1-6 and V is TRBV6-5; 9 bases agree with TRBD1. The CDR3 is 15 amino acids. Per germline, CDR1 MNHEY and CDR2 SVGAGI. With V trimmed by 2 bases and J by 9 bases, 5 bases remained unmatched. This CDR3 is CASSYRQGVVSPLHF. CDR3 DNA sequence: TGTGCCAGCAGTTACCGACAGGGGGTCGTTTCACCCCTCCACTTT.

This chain links TRBV28 with TRBJ1-2, with a tentative D call TRBD1 (6 bases). The germline V gene encodes CDR1 MDHEN and CDR2 SYDVKM. The CDR3 consists of 13 residues. Trimming took 6 bases from V and 6 from J, leaving 14 bases between them. CDR3 DNA: TGTGCCAGCAGAAAACAGGGCTGGGATGGCTACACCTTC. Translated, it gives CASRKQGWDGYTF.

The genes are TRBV6-5 and TRBJ2-7; 7 bases are shared with TRBD1. The CDR3 runs 14 residues. Trimming took 5 bases from V and 12 from J; bases not matched to a gene: 16. The germline gives CDR1 MNHEY, CDR2 SVGAGI. In DNA, the CDR3 is TGTGCCAGCAGTCCCGGGACAGAGTCGTCGTATAGGTACTTC. Residues: CASSPGTESSYRYF.

Comment on this clone: Other DNA sequences from this sample encode an identical CDR3 as well. The chain joins TRBV7-2 to TRBJ1-2; 10 bases map to TRBD1. From germline, CDR1 is SGHTA and CDR2 FQGNSA. J gave up 1 base and V 5 bases, and 4 bases lay outside the gene matches. The CDR3 has 15 amino acids. This CDR3 is CASSPRDRGNYGYTF. CDR3 DNA: TGTGCCAGCAGCCCCCGGGACAGGGGTAACTATGGCTACACCTTC.

V gene TRBV27 combines with J gene TRBJ2-1; 7 bases line up with TRBD2. Germline CDR1 reads MNHEY; CDR2 reads SMNVEV (reference sequence). With 4 bases clipped from V and 6 bases from J, the junction kept 9 bases outside the gene matches. This CDR3 spans 15 amino acids. In DNA, the CDR3 is TGTGCCAGCAGTTCCCCGCGGGAGATTGTCAATGAGCAGTTCTTC. This translates into CASSSPREIVNEQFF.

The rearrangement joins TRBV7-2 to TRBJ1-2; 8 bases match TRBD1. Germline-derived CDR1 and CDR2 are SGHTA and FQGNSA. CDR3 length: 14 residues. V trimming: 5 bases; J trimming: 8 bases; junction bases outside the gene matches: 10. CDR3 in amino acids: CASSPDRGSGGYTF. CDR3 in DNA: TGTGCCAGCAGCCCCGACAGGGGTTCAGGAGGCTACACCTTC.

Worth noting for this clone: Other DNA sequences in this specimen translate into the identical CDR3. The chain employs TRBV7-2 and TRBJ1-5; the match to TRBD1 covers 8 bases. V lost 5 bases, J lost 2 bases, and 5 bases stayed unmatched. CDR3 size: 15 residues. In germline, CDR1 is SGHTA, CDR2 FQGNSA. CDR3 amino acids: CASSLMTGGNQPQHF. CDR3 DNA sequence: TGTGCCAGCAGCCTGATGACAGGGGGCAATCAGCCCCAGCATTTT.

The V gene is TRBV6-2 or TRBV6-3, the J gene TRBJ1-2, with TRBD1 identical over 7 bases. With V trimmed by 0 bases and J by 10 bases, 8 bases remained unmatched. Germline V CDR1 and CDR2: MNHEY, SVGEGT. This CDR3 is 14 amino acids long. The CDR3 region has the DNA TGTGCCAGCAGTTACTCGAGACAGGGCATCGACTACACCTTC. Translated, it gives CASSYSRQGIDYTF.

The chain uses TRBV29-1 and TRBJ2-7; D perhaps matches TRBD2 (5 bases). Germline assignment: CDR1 SQVTM and CDR2 ANQGSEA. Trimming removed 6 bases from V and 2 bases from J, with 14 bases in between. This CDR3 is 13 amino acids long. The CDR3 loop reads CSVVLEDPYEQYF. DNA for the CDR3: TGCAGCGTGGTACTGGAGGACCCCTACGAGCAGTACTTC.

This clone has just one count. The rearrangement joins TRBV25-1 to TRBJ1-2; TRBD1 aligns across 9 bases. There are 18 residues in the CDR3. With 4 bases clipped from V and 0 bases from J, the junction kept 12 bases outside the gene matches. Looked up from germline, CDR1 is MGHDK and CDR2 is SYGVNS. The CDR3 loop is CASSVSFLQGATNYGYTF. The CDR3 DNA reads TGTGCCAGCAGTGTCTCTTTTCTACAGGGGGCTACTAACTATGGCTACACCTTC.